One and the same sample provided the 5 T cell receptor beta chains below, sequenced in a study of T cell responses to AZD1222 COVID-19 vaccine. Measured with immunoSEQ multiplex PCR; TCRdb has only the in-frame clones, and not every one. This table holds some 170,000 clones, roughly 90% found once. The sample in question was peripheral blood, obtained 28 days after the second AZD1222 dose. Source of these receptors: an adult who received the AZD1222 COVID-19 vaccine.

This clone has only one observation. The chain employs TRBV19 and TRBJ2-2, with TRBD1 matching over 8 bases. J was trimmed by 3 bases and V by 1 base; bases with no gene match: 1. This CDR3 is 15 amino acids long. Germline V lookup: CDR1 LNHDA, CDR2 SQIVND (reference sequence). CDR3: CASSIGTGYTGELFF. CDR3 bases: TGTGCCAGTAGTATAGGGACAGGGTACACCGGGGAGCTGTTTTTT.

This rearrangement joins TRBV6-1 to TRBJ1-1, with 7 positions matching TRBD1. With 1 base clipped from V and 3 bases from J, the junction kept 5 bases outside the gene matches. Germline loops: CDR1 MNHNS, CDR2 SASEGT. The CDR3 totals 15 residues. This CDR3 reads CASSEGAGGYTEAFF. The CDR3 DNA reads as TGTGCCAGCAGTGAAGGGGCAGGGGGATACACTGAAGCTTTCTTT.

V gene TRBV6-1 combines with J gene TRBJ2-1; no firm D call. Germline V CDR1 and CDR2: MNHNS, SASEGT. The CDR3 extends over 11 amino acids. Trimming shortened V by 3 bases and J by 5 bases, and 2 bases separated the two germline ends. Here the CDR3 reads CASSENNEQFF. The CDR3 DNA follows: TGTGCCAGCAGTGAGAACAATGAGCAGTTCTTC.

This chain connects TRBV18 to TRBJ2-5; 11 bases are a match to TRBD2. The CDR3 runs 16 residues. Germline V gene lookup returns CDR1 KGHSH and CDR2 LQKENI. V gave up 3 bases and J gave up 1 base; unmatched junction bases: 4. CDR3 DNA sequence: TGTGCCAGCTCACCCGGGACTAGCGGTTTCCAAGAGACCCAGTACTTC. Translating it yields CASSPGTSGFQETQYF. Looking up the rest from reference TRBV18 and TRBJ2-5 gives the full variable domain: NAGVMQNPRHLVRRRGQEARLRCSPMKGHSHVYWYRQLPEEGLKFMVYLQKENIIDESGMPKERFSAEFPKEGPSILRIQQVVRGDSAAYFCASSPGTSGFQETQYFGPGTRLLVL.

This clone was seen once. The CDR3 is CASSSHREQGYTF. The CDR3 DNA reads TGTGCCAGCAGTTCCCACAGGGAGCAGGGCTACACCTTC. V usage is TRBV6-6 and J usage is TRBJ1-2; D is perhaps TRBD1 (6 bases). CDR1 and CDR2 from the germline V gene are MNHNY and SVGAGI (reference sequence). V shed 4 bases and J shed 8 bases, with 14 bases lying between them. This CDR3 contains 13 residues.